This TCR beta chain was found in a study of T cells in Graves' hyperthyroidism and ophthalmopathy. Any patient presenting with uncontrolled infection, other autoimmune disease, pregnancy or lactation was left out. Cells are PBMCs isolated from 10 ml of fresh blood. On this clonotype: What it recognizes is unknown. One end of the junction is discordant with germline, which a read error may explain.

Notes on the study in general: Most thyroid-expanded clonotypes above 0.001 were also found in blood.

Authors of the study amplified TCR beta CDR3 regions from RNA transcripts. First-round RT-PCR with HTBI primers amplified the TCR CDR3 region. Via MiXCR, TCRdb re-called the multiplex PCR reads, giving one row per CDR3 protein. Of more than 350,000 distinct CDR3 sequences listed, roughly a sixth are singletons. The receptor was derived from a woman in her 30s with Graves' hyperthyroidism that later progressed to Graves' ophthalmopathy. The material sequenced was blood.

In DNA form, the CDR3 reads TGCGCCAGCAGCTACGGACAGGGCCCCCGTGGAGATCAGCCCCAGCATTTT. Protein: CASSYGQGPRGDQPQHF. This sequence joins TRBV11-2 and TRBJ1-5, with TRBD1 identical over 8 bases. CDR1 and CDR2 from the germline V gene are SGHAT and FQNNGV. The CDR3 is 17 amino acids.